Shown below are 31 T cell receptor beta chains from a single sample sequenced in a study of blood T cell repertoires in COVID-19. Using immunoSEQ multiplex PCR, the repertoire was profiled, and TCRdb retains in-frame clones only, with some absent. This table has more than 65,000 clones, 84% appearing once. The specimen was peripheral blood. The source of these receptors is a man aged 50 or older with acute or convalescent COVID-19.

The chain has TRBV29-1 and TRBJ2-7; 7 nucleotides line up with TRBD1. The V gene's germline CDR1 is SQVTM and CDR2 ANQGSEA. The CDR3 consists of 12 residues. Trimming at V came to 6 bases and at J to 2 bases, leaving 4 bases not matched to a gene. CDR3 sequence: CSVTDRAYEQYF. CDR3 sequence (DNA): TGCAGCGTAACCGACAGGGCCTACGAGCAGTACTTC.

The chain carries TRBV6-6 and TRBJ1-5, with a possible D match to TRBD1 (6 bases). Looked up from germline, CDR1 is MNHNY and CDR2 is SVGAGI (reference sequence). This CDR3 region has 18 residues. Trimming took 5 bases from V and 0 from J, leaving 20 bases between them. The CDR3 reads CASSPGAFRGYSNQPQHF. CDR3 in DNA: TGTGCCAGCAGTCCCGGGGCTTTCAGGGGCTATAGCAATCAGCCCCAGCATTTT.

The genes are TRBV18 and TRBJ1-4; 10 nucleotides agree with TRBD1. Germline V gene sequence: CDR1 KGHSH, CDR2 LQKENI. The length of the CDR3 is 15 residues. With 2 bases clipped from V and 7 bases from J, the junction kept 4 bases outside the gene matches. CDR3 in amino acids: CASSPADRGGEKLFF. The CDR3 coding sequence is TGTGCCAGCTCACCAGCGGACAGGGGGGGTGAAAAACTGTTTTTT.

The chain carries TRBV6-1 and TRBJ1-6; D is perhaps TRBD1 (5 bases). Deletions cut 1 base from V and 7 bases from J, with 14 bases between. The CDR3 runs to 16 residues. The germline V gene has CDR1 MNHNS and CDR2 SASEGT. CDR3 in DNA: TGTGCCAGCAGTGAAGTCGTGGGGGGAAGGAATTCACCCCTCCACTTT. Its protein product is CASSEVVGGRNSPLHF.

The genes are TRBV11-2 and TRBJ2-5; D is unclear. Germline CDR1 reads SGHAT; CDR2 reads FQNNGV. V dropped 1 base and J dropped 1 base, with 10 bases sitting between them. CDR3 length: 15 amino acids. The CDR3 sequence is CASSLGSRGQETQYF. The CDR3 nucleotides read TGTGCCAGCAGCTTAGGGTCTAGAGGCCAAGAGACCCAGTACTTC.

The rearrangement links TRBV7-2 to TRBJ2-3; TRBD2 matches 8 bases. CDR1 and CDR2 from the germline V gene are SGHTA and FQGNSA. The CDR3 has 16 amino acids. J was trimmed by 2 bases and V by 5 bases; bases with no gene match: 9. The chain's CDR3 is CASSQGPGGDTDTQYF. The CDR3 bases are TGTGCCAGCAGCCAAGGCCCGGGGGGGGACACAGATACGCAGTATTTT.

The J gene is TRBJ1-2, the V gene TRBV19; TRBD1 matches at 11 bases. Germline CDR1 and CDR2: LNHDA and SQIVND (reference sequence). V lost 7 bases and J lost 4; bases outside the gene matches: 8. This CDR3 has 15 amino acids. CDR3 loop: CASTYGTGGGYGYTF. In nucleotides, the CDR3 is TGTGCCAGTACCTATGGGACAGGGGGAGGCTATGGCTACACCTTC.

The rearrangement links TRBV9 to TRBJ2-1; TRBD2 matches at 7 bases. The J segment lost 4 bases and the V segment lost 3 bases, leaving 10 bases of the junction unmatched. The CDR3 loop spans 16 amino acids. Germline lookup yields CDR1 SGDLS and CDR2 YYNGEE. CDR3 region: CASSALTSPLYNEQFF. CDR3 sequence (DNA): TGTGCCAGCAGCGCCCTGACTAGCCCCTTATACAATGAGCAGTTCTTC.

The gene calls are TRBV27 and TRBJ1-1, with D hard to call. V gave up 0 bases and J gave up 10 bases, with 15 bases separating them. This CDR3 spans 14 amino acids. Germline assignment: CDR1 MNHEY and CDR2 SMNVEV (reference sequence). The CDR3 nucleotides read TGTGCCAGCAGTTTATCCGGCCCGGGGTACCGAGCTTTCTTT. Its protein product is CASSLSGPGYRAFF.

The chain links TRBV7-8 to TRBJ1-4; D gene uncertain. Trimming took 6 bases from V and 5 from J, leaving 19 bases between them. The V gene's germline CDR1 is SGHVS and CDR2 FQNEAQ. The CDR3 runs 16 residues. CDR3 bases: TGTGCCAGCAGACTCTTAGGCTGGACGGGAAATGAAAAACTGTTTTTT. This sequence encodes CASRLLGWTGNEKLFF.

The chain uses TRBV18 and TRBJ2-2; tentatively, D is TRBD2 (5 bases). The germline V gene encodes CDR1 KGHSH and CDR2 LQKENI. The length of the CDR3 is 16 residues. V was clipped by 2 bases and J by 0 bases, with 10 bases between them. The CDR3 sequence: CASSPMAAANTGELFF. The CDR3 DNA reads as TGTGCCAGCTCACCAATGGCAGCGGCGAACACCGGGGAGCTGTTTTTT.

The V and J genes are TRBV4-3 and TRBJ2-5; TRBD2 matches 15 bases. The trim removed 4 bases at V and 4 bases at J, leaving 7 bases unmatched. From germline, CDR1 is LGHNA and CDR2 YSLEER. The CDR3 totals 17 residues. The CDR3 protein is CASSPGLAGGPGETQYF. Here the CDR3 DNA reads TGCGCCAGCAGCCCAGGACTAGCGGGAGGGCCAGGAGAGACCCAGTACTTC.

This clone was recorded a few times. The rearrangement links TRBV9 to TRBJ2-3; D is uncertain. The CDR3 sequence is 13 residues long. Germline V gene lookup returns CDR1 SGDLS and CDR2 YYNGEE. Trimming took off 1 base at V and 8 bases at J, with 11 bases between the two ends. The CDR3 nucleotides read TGTGCCAGCAGCGTAAGTACGGAGCGTACGCAGTATTTT. Translating gives CASSVSTERTQYF. Based on the CDR3 plus reference TRBV9 and TRBJ2-3, the full variable domain is DSGVTQTPKHLITATGQRVTLRCSPRSGDLSVYWYQQSLDQGLQFLIQYYNGEERAKGNILERFSAQQFPDLHSELNLSSLELGDSALYFCASSVSTERTQYFGPGTRLTVL.

The chain recombines TRBV9 with TRBJ2-3; D may be TRBD2 (7 bases). Looked up from germline, CDR1 is SGDLS and CDR2 is YYNGEE. V was clipped by 6 bases and J by 1 base, with 21 bases between them. CDR3 length: 17 residues. The CDR3 reads CASTRGGGRVGTDTQYF. CDR3 nucleotide sequence: TGTGCCAGCACCCGGGGAGGGGGGCGGGTCGGCACAGATACGCAGTATTTT.

This chain joins TRBV5-4 and TRBJ1-3, with D unclear. The V end was cut by 1 base, the J end by 1 base, with 6 bases between. Germline assignment: CDR1 SGHNT and CDR2 YYREEE (reference sequence). The CDR3 consists of 14 residues. The CDR3 sequence is CASSLSASGNTIYF. The CDR3 DNA sequence: TGTGCCAGCAGCTTGTCCGCGTCTGGAAACACCATATATTTT.

The chain recombines TRBV7-9 with TRBJ2-1, with 7 bases identical to TRBD2. Unmatched junction bases numbered 8, after V lost 5 bases and J lost 7 bases. From germline, CDR1 is SEHNR and CDR2 FQNEAQ (reference sequence). CDR3 length equals 14 residues. DNA of the CDR3: TGTGCCAGCAGCCCCTACCAGCGGGGAAATGAGCAGTTCTTC. Amino acids: CASSPYQRGNEQFF.

This clone was seen more than once but under ten times. This rearrangement joins TRBV9 to TRBJ1-2, with 12 bases that match TRBD1. The junction had 4 bases not matched to a gene; V was cut back by 3 bases and J by 4 bases. The germline gives CDR1 SGDLS, CDR2 YYNGEE. The CDR3 length is 15 residues. The CDR3 reads CASSAGQGAGYGYTF. In DNA, the CDR3 is TGTGCCAGCAGCGCGGGACAGGGGGCGGGCTATGGCTACACCTTC.

V and J are TRBV7-6 and TRBJ2-3; TRBD2 matches 7 bases. Losses at the gene ends were 1 base for V and 7 bases for J; bases not matched to a gene: 8. CDR3 length equals 15 residues. In germline, CDR1 is SGHVS, CDR2 FNYEAQ. CDR3 DNA: TGTGCCAGCAGCTTAGGGGAGGGCCGTCGCAATACGCAGTATTTT. Its protein is CASSLGEGRRNTQYF.

The chain carries TRBV7-6 and TRBJ2-1; 11 bases are shared with TRBD2. The CDR3 has 17 amino acids. CDR1 and CDR2 (germline): SGHVS, FNYEAQ. J lost 4 bases, V lost 1 base, and 6 bases had no gene match. CDR3 DNA sequence: TGTGCCAGCAGCTTAGTAACCGGGACTAGCGGATACAATGAGCAGTTCTTC. Its protein product is CASSLVTGTSGYNEQFF.

The CDR3 bases are TGTGCCAGTATTAGCTTCCAGGGGACGTTAGGCAATCAGCCCCAGCATTTT. It translates to CASISFQGTLGNQPQHF. The J gene is TRBJ1-5, the V gene TRBV19, with D possibly TRBD1 on 6 matching bases. There are 17 residues in the CDR3. Germline V gives CDR1 LNHDA, CDR2 SQIVND (reference sequence). Trimming pared 7 bases from V and 2 bases from J, leaving 21 bases between.

The chain uses TRBV3-1 (or the pseudogene TRBV3-2) and TRBJ1-2; D might be TRBD1 (6 bases). Germline V lookup: CDR1 LGHDT, CDR2 YNNKEL (reference sequence). Trimming took off 3 bases at V and 2 bases at J, with 10 bases between the two ends. CDR3 size: 14 residues. CDR3 in DNA: TGTGCCAGCAGCCAGCTCACAGGGAACTATGGCTACACCTTC. Its protein is CASSQLTGNYGYTF.

This rearrangement joins TRBV6-5 to TRBJ2-2, with 8 nucleotides matching TRBD2. The germline gives CDR1 MNHEY, CDR2 SVGAGI. The CDR3 covers 15 residues. Unmatched junction bases numbered 5, after V lost 6 bases and J lost 2 bases. The CDR3 spells CASRITSGNTGELFF. CDR3 DNA sequence: TGTGCCAGCAGAATCACTAGCGGCAACACCGGGGAGCTGTTTTTT.

The chain has TRBV10-1 and TRBJ2-4; 10 positions match TRBD1. The V segment lost 10 bases and the J segment 6 bases; nucleotides outside the gene matches: 15. The CDR3 spans 16 residues. The germline gives CDR1 WNHNN, CDR2 SYGVQD (reference sequence). CDR3: CATSSGYGDRGNIQYF. Here the CDR3 DNA reads TGCGCCACCAGCAGTGGGTACGGGGACAGGGGAAACATTCAGTACTTC.

The chain recombines TRBV29-1 with TRBJ2-7; 14 bases are shared with TRBD2. This CDR3 region has 14 residues. The germline CDR1 and CDR2 sequences are SQVTM and ANQGSEA. The V gene end was trimmed by 5 bases and the J gene end by 5 bases; junction bases not matched to a gene: 5. For the CDR3, the DNA is TGCAGCGTTCGACTAGCGGGAGGGCCCCACGAGCAGTACTTC. It yields the protein CSVRLAGGPHEQYF.

This clone has more than one count but fewer than ten. J is TRBJ2-3 and V is TRBV11-3; unclear D gene. The CDR3 sequence is 13 residues long. The V and J ends lost 1 base and 4 bases respectively, with 6 bases between them. The germline V gene encodes CDR1 SGHNT and CDR2 YENEEA. CDR3 coding DNA: TGTGCCAGCAGCTTAGGTATATCAGATACGCAGTATTTT. Protein: CASSLGISDTQYF.

V usage is TRBV6-2 or TRBV6-3 and J usage is TRBJ2-7, with TRBD1 matching over 9 bases. The V gene's germline CDR1 is MNHEY and CDR2 SVGEGT. This CDR3 comprises 15 residues. V gave up 2 bases and J gave up 6 bases; unmatched junction bases: 8. DNA for the CDR3: TGTGCCAGCAGTTACCGCGGGACAGGGCTTTCCGAGCAGTACTTC. Translated: CASSYRGTGLSEQYF.

The chain carries TRBV5-1 and TRBJ2-7; 7 positions match TRBD1. The CDR3 has 15 amino acids. Germline assignment: CDR1 SGHRS and CDR2 YFSETQ. The V and J ends lost 3 bases and 4 bases, in that order; junction bases with no gene match: 10. DNA for the CDR3: TGCGCCAGCAGCTCAGGGGACAGAGAATTATACGAGCAGTACTTC. It yields the protein CASSSGDRELYEQYF.

This clone was detected once. The chain joins TRBV4-1 to TRBJ1-2, with D unresolved. CDR1 MGHRA and CDR2 YSYEKL come from the germline V gene. Between the trimmed V and J ends, which lost 5 bases and 9 bases, there was a span of 10 bases. This CDR3 is built from 11 residues. The CDR3 here is CASSSLGRYTF. The CDR3 DNA follows: TGCGCCAGCAGCTCCCTTGGCCGCTACACCTTC.

The table lists this clone with a count of one. The chain has TRBV7-2 and TRBJ1-5, with 10 bases that match TRBD1. Per the germline V gene, CDR1 is SGHTA and CDR2 is FQGNSA. The V and J ends lost 5 bases and 6 bases, in that order; junction bases with no gene match: 10. This CDR3 has 16 residues. CDR3: CASSPSVGTGVQPQHF. CDR3 nucleotide sequence: TGTGCCAGCAGCCCCTCCGTTGGGACAGGGGTTCAGCCCCAGCATTTT. Full variable domain (missing parts from reference TRBV7-2 and TRBJ1-5): GAGVSQSPSNKVTEKGKDVELRCDPISGHTALYWYRQSLGQGLEFLIYFQGNSAPDKSGLPSDRFSAERTGGSVSTLTIQRTQQEDSAVYLCASSPSVGTGVQPQHFGDGTRLSIL.

The gene calls are TRBV18 and TRBJ1-5, with 7 bases identical to TRBD1. The CDR3 covers 14 residues. Germline CDR1 is KGHSH and CDR2 is LQKENI. V lost 5 bases to trimming and J lost 2 bases; unmatched junction nucleotides: 3. The CDR3 loop is CASSSGQGNQPQHF. CDR3 coding DNA: TGTGCCAGCTCATCCGGACAGGGCAATCAGCCCCAGCATTTT.

This rearrangement joins TRBV6-6 to TRBJ2-3; TRBD1 is a possible D gene (6 bases). The V end lost 6 bases, the J end lost 0 bases, and 13 bases lay between the germline ends. CDR1 MNHNY and CDR2 SVGAGI come from the germline V gene (reference sequence). The CDR3 runs 15 residues. CDR3 in amino acids: CASSPDRHSTDTQYF. The DNA of the CDR3 is TGTGCCAGCAGCCCGGACAGACATAGCACAGATACGCAGTATTTT.